This record concerns one TCR beta chain sequence. This entry comes from a study of blood T cell repertoires in COVID-19. Study-wide context: Some COVID-19 samples were acute and others convalescent; all came from the United States, Italy and Spain. The analysed material was cDNA or gDNA that came from T cells, B-cell-depleted T cells, or PBMCs.

The CDR3 sequence is 13 residues long. V lost 5 bases to trimming and J lost 5 bases, with 12 bases between them. Under the authors' procedure: Reference gene primer amplification gave nucleated cell count estimates. The protocol was immunoSEQ multiplex PCR, while the TCRdb copy is restricted to in-frame clones and leaves out a portion. That table gives V, J and clone size, and the DNA gave D and trimming. The repertoire holds about 120,000 clones, 82% seen once, with 9% to 14% in the top ten. Input material: peripheral blood. This TCR was sampled from a human donor in a cohort sampled during active COVID-19. The chain uses TRBV12-3 or TRBV12-4 and TRBJ1-1; perhaps TRBD1 as D (6 bases). The CDR3 region has the DNA TGTGCCAGCAGTCGTCAGGGGCGGACTGAAGCTTTCTTT. Its translation: CASSRQGRTEAFF.